The 21 T cell receptor beta chains in this list originate from one sample, sequenced in a study of cytomegalovirus exposure and HLA in healthy donors. PCR amplification relied on 60 Vbeta primers (plus 13 Jbeta primers). Generated by immunoSEQ multiplex PCR, the TCRdb table keeps only in-frame clones and is missing some. The profile shows under 130,000 clones, over 70% of them singletons. Source material: PBMCs. These receptors all come from a man aged 45-65 years in good health and CMV-seropositive.

This clone occurred a few times. This rearrangement joins TRBV7-9 to TRBJ2-3; possible D gene TRBD2, 6 bases. This CDR3 spans 16 amino acids. In germline, CDR1 is SEHNR, CDR2 FQNEAQ (reference sequence). V shed 5 bases and J shed 2 bases, with 17 bases lying between them. CDR3 in amino acids: CASSLPGDSTTDTQYF. The CDR3 DNA is TGTGCCAGCAGCCTTCCCGGGGACTCGACCACAGATACGCAGTATTTT.

The V and J genes are TRBV11-3 and TRBJ2-3, with 8 bases lining up with TRBD1. The ends lost 0 bases at V and 6 bases at J; junction bases unmatched: 5. The CDR3 runs 15 residues. Germline CDR1 and CDR2: SGHNT and YENEEA. CDR3 sequence reads: CASSLEPTGVDTQYF. CDR3 DNA: TGTGCCAGCAGCTTAGAGCCGACAGGGGTGGATACGCAGTATTTT.

The table lists this clone with a few counts. In DNA, the CDR3 is TGCGCCAGCAGCTCCGGGGGGGGCTTCGAAGGCTACACCTTC. Amino acids: CASSSGGGFEGYTF. The V and J genes are TRBV5-1 and TRBJ1-2; the D gene is possibly TRBD1 (6 bases). Looked up from germline, CDR1 is SGHRS and CDR2 is YFSETQ. The CDR3 runs 14 residues. Trimming left V 3 bases short and J 8 bases short, with 17 bases between. Full variable domain (outside the CDR3, taken from reference TRBV5-1 and TRBJ1-2): KAGVTQTPRYLIKTRGQQVTLSCSPISGHRSVSWYQQTPGQGLQFLFEYFSETQRNKGNFPGRFSGRQFSNSRSEMNVSTLELGDSALYLCASSSGGGFEGYTFGSGTRLTVV.

The gene calls are TRBV18 and TRBJ1-3; TRBD1 might be the D (6 bases). Trimming removed 6 bases at V and 0 bases at J, with 9 bases between. The CDR3 covers 14 residues. Germline V CDR1 and CDR2: KGHSH, LQKENI. The CDR3: CASSPDSSGNTIYF. In nucleotides, the CDR3 is TGTGCCAGCTCGCCGGACAGCTCTGGAAACACCATATATTTT. Drawing the rest from reference TRBV18 and TRBJ1-3, the complete variable domain is NAGVMQNPRHLVRRRGQEARLRCSPMKGHSHVYWYRQLPEEGLKFMVYLQKENIIDESGMPKERFSAEFPKEGPSILRIQQVVRGDSAAYFCASSPDSSGNTIYFGEGSWLTVV.

This clone showed up just once. V gene TRBV4-1 combines with J gene TRBJ1-4; possibly TRBD1 for D (6 bases). Germline values: CDR1 MGHRA, CDR2 YSYEKL. Deletions cut 4 bases from V and 5 bases from J, with 14 bases between. This CDR3 comprises 15 residues. CDR3: CASSPPGQRNEKLFF. Here the CDR3 DNA reads TGCGCCAGCAGCCCTCCGGGACAAAGAAATGAAAAACTGTTTTTT.

The gene calls are TRBV5-6 and TRBJ2-5; TRBD2 agrees at 14 bases. V trimming: 4 bases; J trimming: 1 base; junction bases outside the gene matches: 3. Germline V gives CDR1 SGHDT, CDR2 YYEEEE. The CDR3 spans 16 residues. CDR3 loop: CASSQGLAGVQETQYF. CDR3 coding DNA: TGTGCCAGCAGCCAGGGACTAGCGGGGGTCCAAGAGACCCAGTACTTC.

The chain links TRBV18 to TRBJ2-1; 10 bases align to TRBD1. The ends lost 3 bases at V and 8 bases at J; junction bases unmatched: 13. The CDR3 has 17 residues. Germline loops: CDR1 KGHSH, CDR2 LQKENI. The CDR3 DNA follows: TGTGCCAGCTCACCTGGACAGGGGGTATTAACGAACCATGAGCAGTTCTTC. It codes for CASSPGQGVLTNHEQFF.

This clone occurred a few times. The CDR3 nucleotides are TGTGCCAGCTCTTTTCGCTCTGGAAACACCATATATTTT. Protein: CASSFRSGNTIYF. The chain is built from TRBV28 and TRBJ1-3, with no clear D. The V end was cut by 8 bases, the J end by 0 bases, with 8 bases between. CDR1 is MDHEN, CDR2 SYDVKM, per germline. The CDR3 is 13 amino acids.

The V gene is TRBV5-1, the J gene TRBJ2-5, with D possibly matching TRBD1 (5 bases). This CDR3 comprises 16 residues. Trimming shortened V by 0 bases and J by 1 base, and 13 bases separated the two germline ends. The germline V gene encodes CDR1 SGHRS and CDR2 YFSETQ. The CDR3 sequence is CASSLATGETQETQYF. The CDR3 nucleotides are TGCGCCAGCAGCTTGGCAACAGGCGAAACCCAAGAGACCCAGTACTTC. The full variable domain, rest sourced from reference TRBV5-1 and TRBJ2-5, is KAGVTQTPRYLIKTRGQQVTLSCSPISGHRSVSWYQQTPGQGLQFLFEYFSETQRNKGNFPGRFSGRQFSNSRSEMNVSTLELGDSALYLCASSLATGETQETQYFGPGTRLLVL.

The chain couples TRBV5-1 to TRBJ2-2; D may be TRBD2 (6 bases). This CDR3 has 14 residues. Trimming shortened V by 4 bases and J by 5 bases, and 12 bases separated the two germline ends. Germline V gene data show CDR1 as SGHRS and CDR2 as YFSETQ. For the CDR3, the DNA is TGCGCCAGCAGCCGATCGGGAGAAACCGGGGAGCTGTTTTTT. This gives the protein CASSRSGETGELFF.

This clone was seen only once. The chain combines TRBV11-3 with TRBJ2-5; D is undetermined. Per germline, CDR1 SGHNT and CDR2 YENEEA. CDR3 length: 14 residues. V was shortened by 4 bases and J by 3 bases, with 12 bases between the two germline ends. The chain's CDR3 is CASSSRRAEETQYF. CDR3 DNA: TGTGCCAGCAGCTCGAGGAGAGCCGAAGAGACCCAGTACTTC.

This clone has just one count. This rearrangement joins TRBV19 to TRBJ1-2, with 9 nucleotides matching TRBD1. Unmatched junction bases numbered 17, after V lost 6 bases and J lost 6 bases. Per germline, CDR1 LNHDA and CDR2 SQIVND (reference sequence). The CDR3 runs 17 residues. As DNA, the CDR3 is TGTGCCAGTAGACATATTCCCGGAGGGACAGGGCAGAATGGCTACACCTTC. Translation gives CASRHIPGGTGQNGYTF.

The genes are TRBV6-5 and TRBJ2-1; 7 positions agree with TRBD1. The CDR3 has 12 amino acids. Germline loops: CDR1 MNHEY, CDR2 SVGAGI. After removal of 7 bases from V and 7 bases from J, the junction contained 4 bases not matched to a gene. The CDR3 nucleotides read TGTGCCAGCAAACAGACAGGGAATGAGCAGTTCTTC. Protein product: CASKQTGNEQFF.

V is TRBV11-2 and J is TRBJ2-3, with 11 bases aligning to TRBD2. V dropped 3 bases and J dropped 4; count of bases not matched to a gene: 3. Germline V gives CDR1 SGHAT, CDR2 FQNNGV. The CDR3 runs to 15 residues. Written as DNA, the CDR3 is TGTGCCAGCAGCTTTACTAGCGGGAGCCCAGATACGCAGTATTTT. Translation gives CASSFTSGSPDTQYF. Based on the CDR3 plus reference TRBV11-2 and TRBJ2-3, the full variable domain is EAGVAQSPRYKIIEKRQSVAFWCNPISGHATLYWYQQILGQGPKLLIQFQNNGVVDDSQLPKDRFSAERLKGVDSTLKIQPAKLEDSAVYLCASSFTSGSPDTQYFGPGTRLTVL.

The chain is built from TRBV7-3 and TRBJ2-3; 11 nucleotides align to TRBD2. CDR3 length equals 16 residues. The trim removed 5 bases at V and 4 bases at J, leaving 8 bases unmatched. CDR1 is SGHTA and CDR2 is FQGTGA in the germline V gene. CDR3 sequence: CASSTQGTSGADTQYF. In DNA, the CDR3 is TGTGCCAGCAGCACCCAAGGGACTAGCGGAGCAGATACGCAGTATTTT.

This clone was seen a single time. The chain has TRBV15 and TRBJ1-1; 7 bases map to TRBD1. Germline trimming cut 5 bases from V and 4 bases from J; bases unmatched to any gene: 7. Germline CDR1 reads LNHNV; CDR2 reads YYDKDF (reference sequence). The CDR3 length is 14 residues. The CDR3 region has the DNA TGTGCCACCAGCCCTCAGGCAGGGGGCACTGAAGCTTTCTTT. It yields the protein CATSPQAGGTEAFF.

V is TRBV6-1 and J is TRBJ2-7; D perhaps matches TRBD1 (6 bases). Between the trimmed V and J ends, which lost 2 bases and 5 bases, there was a span of 22 bases. The CDR3 is 17 amino acids. Germline V CDR1 and CDR2: MNHNS, SASEGT. The CDR3 is CASSEKGVGASVHEQYF. In DNA, the CDR3 is TGTGCCAGCAGTGAAAAGGGGGTAGGGGCTTCGGTCCACGAGCAGTACTTC.

The V gene is TRBV11-2, the J gene TRBJ2-2; 7 bases line up with TRBD1. Losses at the gene ends were 5 bases for V and 7 bases for J; bases not matched to a gene: 10. CDR1 and CDR2 (germline): SGHAT, FQNNGV. The CDR3 length is 15 residues. The CDR3 sequence: CASSVGGQWVGELFF. CDR3 DNA: TGTGCCAGCAGCGTAGGGGGACAGTGGGTCGGGGAGCTGTTTTTT.

The gene calls are TRBV6-5 and TRBJ1-2; TRBD1 matches 7 bases. V lost 6 bases, J lost 4 bases, and 8 bases stayed unmatched. Germline V gene sequence: CDR1 MNHEY, CDR2 SVGAGI. This CDR3 is built from 14 residues. The CDR3 coding sequence is TGTGCCAGCAGAGACAGGGACGTTGGCTATGGCTACACCTTC. Protein product: CASRDRDVGYGYTF.

The chain carries TRBV2 and TRBJ1-1, with TRBD1 identical over 7 bases. Trimming removed 8 bases from V and 0 bases from J; junction bases left unmatched: 6. The CDR3 has 14 residues. Germline CDR1 reads SNHLY; CDR2 reads FYNNEI. CDR3 nucleotides: TGTGCCAGCCAAAACAGGGGCATGAACACTGAAGCTTTCTTT. It yields the protein CASQNRGMNTEAFF.

The chain carries TRBV19 and TRBJ1-5; 10 bases fit TRBD1. Trimming removed 7 bases from V and 6 bases from J; junction bases left unmatched: 6. Germline values: CDR1 LNHDA, CDR2 SQIVND (reference sequence). This CDR3 is 14 amino acids long. CDR3 nucleotides: TGTGCCAGTACCCCGGACAGGGGGAGTCAGCCCCAGCATTTT. The encoded protein is CASTPDRGSQPQHF.